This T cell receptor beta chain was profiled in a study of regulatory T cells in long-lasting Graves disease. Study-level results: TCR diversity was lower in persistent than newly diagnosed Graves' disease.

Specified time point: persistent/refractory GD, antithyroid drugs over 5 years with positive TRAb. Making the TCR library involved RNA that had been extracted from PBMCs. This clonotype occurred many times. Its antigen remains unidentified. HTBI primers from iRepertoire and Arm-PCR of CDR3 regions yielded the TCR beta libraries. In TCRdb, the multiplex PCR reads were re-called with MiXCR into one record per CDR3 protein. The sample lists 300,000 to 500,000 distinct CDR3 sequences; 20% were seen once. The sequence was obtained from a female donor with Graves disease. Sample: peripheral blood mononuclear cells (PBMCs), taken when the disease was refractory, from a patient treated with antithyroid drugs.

The CDR3 sequence is CASSEGGQWTQHF. For the CDR3, the DNA is TGTGCCAGCAGTGAAGGGGGGCAGTGGACCCAGCATTTT. The chain links TRBV2 to TRBJ1-5; D may be TRBD1 (6 bases). The CDR3 consists of 13 residues. V lost 1 base, J lost 11 bases, and 12 bases lay in between. Germline V gene data show CDR1 as SNHLY and CDR2 as FYNNEI.